This TCR beta chain is drawn from a study of blood T cell repertoires in COVID-19. About the research overall: Material from acute and convalescent COVID-19 was sourced from the United States, Italy and Spain. From T cells, B-cell-depleted T cells, or PBMCs came the material, which was cDNA or gDNA.

V was pared by 0 bases and J by 15 bases, with 8 bases of the junction left unmatched. The CDR3 sequence is 15 residues long. Germline-derived CDR1 and CDR2 are KGHDR and SFDVKD. Original processing notes: Reference gene primer amplification yielded estimated nucleated cell counts. Generated by immunoSEQ multiplex PCR, the TCRdb table keeps only in-frame clones and is missing some. Clonal size and the V and J genes are those of that table, whereas D and trimming came from the DNA. Of 150,000 to 200,000 clones listed, approximately 86% are singletons. Sequencing used peripheral blood. This chain uses TRBV24-1 with TRBJ2-1, with 12 bases lining up with TRBD1. The clonotype originates from a man between 65 and 85 years old with active or convalescent COVID-19. CDR3 residues: CATSDLVGTGGVLFF. As DNA, the CDR3 is TGTGCCACCAGTGATTTGGTCGGGACAGGGGGCGTTCTGTTCTTC.